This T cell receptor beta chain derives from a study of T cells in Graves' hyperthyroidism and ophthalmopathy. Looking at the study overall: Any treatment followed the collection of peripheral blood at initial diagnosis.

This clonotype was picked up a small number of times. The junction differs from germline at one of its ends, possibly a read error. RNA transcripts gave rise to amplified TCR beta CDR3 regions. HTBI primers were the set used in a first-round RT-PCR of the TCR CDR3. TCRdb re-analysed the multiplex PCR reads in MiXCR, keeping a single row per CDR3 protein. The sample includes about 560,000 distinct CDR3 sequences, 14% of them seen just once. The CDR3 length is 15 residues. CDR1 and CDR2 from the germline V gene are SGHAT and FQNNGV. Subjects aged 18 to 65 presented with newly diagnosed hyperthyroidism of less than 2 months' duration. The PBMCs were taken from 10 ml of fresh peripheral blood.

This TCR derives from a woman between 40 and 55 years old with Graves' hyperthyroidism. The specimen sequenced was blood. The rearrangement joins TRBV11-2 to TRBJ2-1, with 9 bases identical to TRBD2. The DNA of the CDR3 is TGTGCCAGCACCTTAGCGGGAGTTTCCTACAATGAGCAGTTCTTC. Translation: CASTLAGVSYNEQFF. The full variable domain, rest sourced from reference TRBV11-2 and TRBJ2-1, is EAGVAQSPRYKIIEKRQSVAFWCNPISGHATLYWYQQILGQGPKLLIQFQNNGVVDDSQLPKDRFSAERLKGVDSTLKIQPAKLEDSAVYLCASTLAGVSYNEQFFGPGTRLTVL.